This T cell receptor (beta chain) was identified during a study of T cell repertoires in cytomegalovirus infection. In the study overall: Shared public TCR beta signatures pointed to both CMV infection and a matching HLA type. Study-level points and caveats: Using cumulative public TCR beta family frequency, the authors identified those who carried CMV together with the relevant HLA. CMV-specific TCR beta clonotypes restricted by HLA-C dominated the ex vivo response.

TCRdb fed the reads into MiXCR, producing one record per CDR3 protein. The sample shows about 180,000 distinct CDR3 sequences, approximately 14% of them seen only once. Germline V gene lookup returns CDR1 SEHNR and CDR2 FQNEAQ (reference sequence). V shed 5 bases and J shed 5 bases, with 19 bases lying between them. The CDR3 contains 15 residues. This clonotype came up many times. The antigen is unknown. The sequence derives from a human donor in good health (CMV status not recorded). Some clones in this sample may be carry-over from other donors' samples. The chain recombines TRBV7-9 with TRBJ2-7, with D possibly being TRBD1 (6 bases). What was sequenced was PBMCs. The CDR3 sequence: CASSASGTGNHEQYF. CDR3 in DNA: TGTGCCAGCAGCGCCAGCGGTACAGGGAACCACGAGCAGTACTTC.